This TCR beta chain stems from a study of shared clonotypes between healthy human individuals. This clone occurred a few times. Measured with immunoSEQ multiplex PCR; TCRdb has only the in-frame clones, and not every one. In the table there are approximately 97,000 clones, roughly two thirds of which are singletons. V gave up 1 base and J gave up 7 bases, with 13 bases separating them. This CDR3 has 15 residues. Germline lookup yields CDR1 MNHNS and CDR2 SASEGT. The clonotype comes from a man aged 25-45 years in good health. V gene TRBV6-1 combines with J gene TRBJ1-4; D perhaps matches TRBD1 (5 bases). Sequencing was done on a sample of memory CD8+ T cells sorted from blood. Regarding subset: CD45RO+ cells pooled with CCR7-negative TemRA cells. Here the CDR3 DNA reads TGTGCCAGCAGTGAAGGGTCCGGGACGGTTGAAAAACTGTTTTTT. Amino acid sequence: CASSEGSGTVEKLFF.